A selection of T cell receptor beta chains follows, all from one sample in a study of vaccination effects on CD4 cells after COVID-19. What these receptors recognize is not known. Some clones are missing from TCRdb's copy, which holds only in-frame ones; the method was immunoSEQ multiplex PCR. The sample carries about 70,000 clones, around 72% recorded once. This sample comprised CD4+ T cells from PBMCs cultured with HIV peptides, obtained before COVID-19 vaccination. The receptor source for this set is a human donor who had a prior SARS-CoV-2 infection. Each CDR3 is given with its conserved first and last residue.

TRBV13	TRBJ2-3	CASSRLAGVTDTQYF
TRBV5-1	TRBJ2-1	CASSLMSTTRGEQFF
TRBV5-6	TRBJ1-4	CASSSSVGAGEKLFF
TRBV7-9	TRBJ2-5	CASSFGLAGVEETQYF
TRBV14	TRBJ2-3	CASSQDGPFTDTQYF
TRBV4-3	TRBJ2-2	CASSQLVITGELFF
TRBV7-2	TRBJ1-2	CASSNYGYTF
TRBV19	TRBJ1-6	CASNDRGGRVNSPLHF
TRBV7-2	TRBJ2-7	CASSLMQGPYEQYF
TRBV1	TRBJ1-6	CTSSQYWQLSRRGSPLHF
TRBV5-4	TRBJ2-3	CASRTGTSTDTQYF
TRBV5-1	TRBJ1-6	CASSRGTGGSYNSPLHF
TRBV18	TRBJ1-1	CASSPKGIWQTTEAFF
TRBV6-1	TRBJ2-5	CASSEVVGGGGAWETQYF
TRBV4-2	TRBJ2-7	CASSQAGTARSSYEQYF
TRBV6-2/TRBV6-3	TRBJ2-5	CASSWSKGGILETQYF
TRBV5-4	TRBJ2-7	CASSAASGRVNEQYF
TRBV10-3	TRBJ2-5	CAIRPPGDQETQYF
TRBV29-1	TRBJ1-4	CSAKDRATNEKLFF
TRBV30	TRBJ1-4	CAWSVGGWELFF
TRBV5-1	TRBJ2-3	CASSGEGPRTDTQYF
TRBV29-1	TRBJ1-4	CSGVQGPNEKLFF
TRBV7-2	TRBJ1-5	CASSLSGGTGIFQPQHF
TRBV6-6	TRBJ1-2	CASTPVTSYYGYTF
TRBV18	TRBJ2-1	CASSRGGAYNEQFF
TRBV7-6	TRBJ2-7	CASSLAGTSSGEQYF
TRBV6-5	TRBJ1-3	CASSYGGSTGNTIYF
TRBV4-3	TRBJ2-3	CASSQDYRRGDTQYF
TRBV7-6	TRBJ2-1	CASSSGASSYNEQFF
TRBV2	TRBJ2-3	CASAGPEKDTQYF
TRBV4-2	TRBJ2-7	CASSQEPLGSYQSYEQYF
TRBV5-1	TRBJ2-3	CASSLGPSRGTDTQYF
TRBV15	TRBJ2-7	CATSRGSYEQYF
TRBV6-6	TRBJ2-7	CASSSRRVVGESYPYEQYF
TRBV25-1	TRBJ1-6	CASSVLEGRGNSPLHF
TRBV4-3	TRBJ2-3	CASSQDVGGGRVDTQYF
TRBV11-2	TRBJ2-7	CASSPYRDGQYF
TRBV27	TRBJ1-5	CASSPRILWGSQPQHF
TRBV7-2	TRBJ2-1	CASSSGLAAYNEQFF
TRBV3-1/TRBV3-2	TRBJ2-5	CASRPGQDFETQYF
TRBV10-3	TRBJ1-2	CAINRGLIPGYTF
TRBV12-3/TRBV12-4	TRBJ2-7	CASRLIGYEQYF
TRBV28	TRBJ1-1	CAWRGLNTEAFF
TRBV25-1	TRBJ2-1	CASSSTGQGEQFF
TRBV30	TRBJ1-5	CAWSVRSDLSNQPQHF
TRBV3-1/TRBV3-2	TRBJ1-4	CASSHTGWTNEKLFF
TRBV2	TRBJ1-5	CASTRQGASNQPQHF
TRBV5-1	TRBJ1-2	CASSFQGDYGYTF
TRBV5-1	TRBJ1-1	CASSLAYRGSNTEAFF
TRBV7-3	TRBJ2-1	CASSPYVAGDYNEQFF